Sequencing of this TCR beta chain was carried out in a study of cytomegalovirus exposure and HLA in healthy donors. General study results and limits: HLA-A and HLA-B allele assignments for most subjects were reportedly predicted accurately using TCR beta sequences. For most TCR sequences rarity was the rule, although some public TCRs occurred in many donors. An apparent linkage of common viral pathogens to several of the most significant clusters emerged in a later analysis.

Vbeta (60) and Jbeta (13) primers were used in the PCR. Authors' methods: Later work found roughly 80 million unique TCR beta chains, with roughly 11 million shared. Sequencing used immunoSEQ multiplex PCR; TCRdb keeps in-frame clones, though not all of them. That table supplies the V and J calls and clone size; D and trimming were determined from the DNA. The sample shows roughly 36,000 clones, roughly 80% of them seen only once. In the case of this clone: Its antigen remains unknown.

Germline CDR1 MDHEN, CDR2 SYDVKM. Unmatched junction bases numbered 11, after V lost 6 bases and J lost 0 bases. The CDR3 loop spans 17 amino acids. The sequencing sample was made of PBMCs. The chain combines TRBV28 with TRBJ2-1, with 7 positions matching TRBD2. The source is a male donor in good health and CMV-seronegative. CDR3 protein: CASSPGTTQLSYNEQFF. The CDR3 DNA reads as TGTGCCAGCAGCCCCGGGACTACGCAACTCTCCTACAATGAGCAGTTCTTC.